These 10 T cell receptor beta chains were sequenced from one sample in a study of Graves' ophthalmopathy and Graves' hyperthyroidism. As the template, RNA transcripts were used to amplify TCR beta CDR3 regions. HTBI primers served in a first-round RT-PCR, which a second-round multiplex PCR followed. From the multiplex PCR reads, TCRdb called clonotypes with MiXCR, one entry per CDR3 protein. The sample records roughly 500,000 distinct CDR3 sequences, roughly an eighth being singletons. Sequencing used blood. Receptor source: a woman between 25 and 40 years old with Graves' ophthalmopathy.

This clonotype showed up many times. This chain uses TRBV12-3 or TRBV12-4 with TRBJ1-3, with a tentative D call TRBD1 (5 bases). Between the trimmed V and J ends, which lost 3 bases and 0 bases, there was a span of 12 bases. The CDR3 is 16 amino acids. The CDR3 DNA reads as TGTGCCAGCAGTTTCGTTGTCGGGGCCTCTGGAAACACCATATATTTT. This codes for CASSFVVGASGNTIYF.

Many counts were recorded for this clonotype. The chain links TRBV2 to TRBJ1-5; 8 bases align to TRBD1. Germline assignment: CDR1 SNHLY and CDR2 FYNNEI. The CDR3 sequence is 16 residues long. V gave up 7 bases and J gave up 2 bases; unmatched junction bases: 10. The CDR3 coding sequence is TGTGCCAGCACCCGATATCAGGGGGCCGGCAATCAGCCCCAGCATTTT. It encodes CASTRYQGAGNQPQHF.

In this sample, this clonotype turned up many times. The chain is built from TRBV6-1 and TRBJ1-6, with D maybe TRBD1 (5 bases). The V end lost 5 bases, the J end lost 6 bases, and 14 bases lay between the germline ends. This CDR3 spans 15 amino acids. Germline CDR1 is MNHNS and CDR2 is SASEGT. CDR3 in amino acids: CASSQTGTLNSPLHF. In nucleotides, the CDR3 is TGTGCCAGCAGTCAAACCGGGACCCTTAATTCACCCCTCCACTTT.

This clonotype was observed many times. The rearrangement uses TRBV6-1 and TRBJ2-5, with unresolved D. Germline V gives CDR1 MNHNS, CDR2 SASEGT. The CDR3 totals 12 residues. Trimming shortened V by 2 bases and J by 4 bases, and 5 bases separated the two germline ends. Written as DNA, the CDR3 is TGTGCCAGCAGTGAAACGAGAGAGACCCAGTACTTC. Translation gives CASSETRETQYF.

The chain combines TRBV28 with TRBJ2-7; no clear D. The CDR3 runs 12 residues. V was trimmed by 5 bases and J by 2 bases, leaving 7 bases between them. The germline gives CDR1 MDHEN, CDR2 SYDVKM. The CDR3 spells CASSLSPYEQYF. The CDR3 region has the DNA TGTGCCAGCAGTCTTTCTCCCTACGAGCAGTACTTC. Full variable domain (missing parts from reference TRBV28 and TRBJ2-7): DVKVTQSSRYLVKRTGEKVFLECVQDMDHENMFWYRQDPGLGLRLIYFSYDVKMKEKGDIPEGYSVSREKKERFSLILESASTNQTSMYLCASSLSPYEQYFGPGTRLTVT.

This clonotype showed up many times. CDR3 bases: TGTGCCAGCACCGCGGGGGGACAAGACCTCTCTCAGTACTTC. Protein: CASTAGGQDLSQYF. The chain uses TRBV28 and TRBJ2-7; 8 bases agree with TRBD2. Trimming at V came to 7 bases and at J to 10 bases, leaving 15 bases not matched to a gene. The CDR3 covers 14 residues. CDR1 and CDR2 from the germline V gene are MDHEN and SYDVKM.

For this clonotype: This clone may be a read error of a much larger clone one base away. The gene calls are TRBV10-3 and TRBJ1-1, with a weak D call TRBD1 (6 bases). This CDR3 comprises 15 residues. Germline CDR1 ENHRY, CDR2 SYGVKD. The CDR3 reads CAITPNGQMNTKAFF. CDR3 in DNA: TGTGCCATCACCCCTAATGGACAGATGAACACTAAAGCTTTCTTT.

This clonotype has more than one count but fewer than ten. The genes are TRBV18 and TRBJ1-5; tentative D call: TRBD1 (5 bases). Germline V gene lookup returns CDR1 KGHSH and CDR2 LQKENI. Trimming removed 2 bases from V and 1 base from J, with 15 bases in between. The CDR3 loop spans 17 amino acids. CDR3 loop: CASSPGQGGASNQPQHF. In DNA form, the CDR3 reads TGTGCCAGCTCACCAGGGCAAGGAGGGGCGAGCAATCAGCCCCAGCATTTT.

This clonotype showed up many times. The rearrangement uses TRBV28 and TRBJ1-5, with TRBD1 matching 7 bases. This CDR3 contains 15 residues. Trimming at V came to 1 base and at J to 6 bases, leaving 6 bases not matched to a gene. CDR1 and CDR2 (germline): MDHEN, SYDVKM. The CDR3 is CASSLYRGYIQPQHF. The CDR3, as DNA: TGTGCCAGCAGTTTATACAGGGGTTATATTCAGCCCCAGCATTTT.

This clonotype has at least ten counts. The chain is built from TRBV7-3 and TRBJ1-2, with unresolved D. Trimming took 5 bases from V and 3 from J, leaving 10 bases between them. The CDR3 has 13 residues. From germline, CDR1 is SGHTA and CDR2 FQGTGA. CDR3 coding DNA: TGTGCCAGCAGCCAGAGGGATGACTATGGCTACACCTTC. Translating gives CASSQRDDYGYTF.